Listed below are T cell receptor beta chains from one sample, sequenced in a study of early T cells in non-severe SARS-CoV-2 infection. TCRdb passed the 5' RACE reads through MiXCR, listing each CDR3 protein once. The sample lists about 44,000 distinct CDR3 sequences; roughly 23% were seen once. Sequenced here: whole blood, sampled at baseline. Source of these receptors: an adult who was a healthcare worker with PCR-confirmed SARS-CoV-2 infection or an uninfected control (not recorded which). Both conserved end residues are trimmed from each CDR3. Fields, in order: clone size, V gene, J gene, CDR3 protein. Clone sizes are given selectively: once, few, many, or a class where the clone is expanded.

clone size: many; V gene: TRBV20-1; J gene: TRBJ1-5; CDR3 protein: SARETWTGPHQPQH
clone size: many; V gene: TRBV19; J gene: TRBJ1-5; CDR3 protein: ASQWGPYQPQH
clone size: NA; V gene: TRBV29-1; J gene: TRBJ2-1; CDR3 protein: SVEDLDFPEQF
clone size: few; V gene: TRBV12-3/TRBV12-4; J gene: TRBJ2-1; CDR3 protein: ASSLGGGYNEQF
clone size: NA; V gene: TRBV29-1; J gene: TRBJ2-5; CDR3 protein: SVEGLPDRGRGFYVRQETQY
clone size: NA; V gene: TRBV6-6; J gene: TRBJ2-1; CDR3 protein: ASSYSIGRTNNEQF
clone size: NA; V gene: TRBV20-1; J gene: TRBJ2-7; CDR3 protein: SARGHLKAYEQY
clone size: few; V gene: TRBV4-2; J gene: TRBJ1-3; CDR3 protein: ASSRIQGMGQGNTIY
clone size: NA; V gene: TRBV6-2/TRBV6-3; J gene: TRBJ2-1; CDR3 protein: ASATAGSYNEQF
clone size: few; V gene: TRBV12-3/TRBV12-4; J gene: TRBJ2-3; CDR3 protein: ASVQAGSTDTQY
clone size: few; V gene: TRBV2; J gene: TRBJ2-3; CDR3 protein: ASSLGGGKADTQY
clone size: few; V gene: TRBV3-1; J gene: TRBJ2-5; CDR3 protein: ASSQDLALQETQY
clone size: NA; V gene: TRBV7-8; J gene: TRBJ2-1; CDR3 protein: ASSLDPPGGSYNEQF
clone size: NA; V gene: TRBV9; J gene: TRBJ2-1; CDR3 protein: ASSVRTNPNEQF
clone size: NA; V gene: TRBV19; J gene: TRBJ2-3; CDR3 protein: ASSMEGSSDTQY
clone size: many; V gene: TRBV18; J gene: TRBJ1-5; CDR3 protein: ASSSKGLSNQPQH
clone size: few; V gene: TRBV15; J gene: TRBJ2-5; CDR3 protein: ATSRVEHETQY
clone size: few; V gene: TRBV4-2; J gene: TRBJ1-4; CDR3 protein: ASSQEVTTGTSEKLF
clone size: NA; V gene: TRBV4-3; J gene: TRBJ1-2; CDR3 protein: ASSQVGWVYGYT
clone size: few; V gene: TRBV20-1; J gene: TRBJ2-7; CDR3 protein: SARRDRLSYEQY
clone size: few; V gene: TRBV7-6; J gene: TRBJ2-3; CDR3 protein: ASSLEPGGGTDTQY
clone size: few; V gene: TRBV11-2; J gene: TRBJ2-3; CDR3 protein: ASSLGLAGVPDTQY
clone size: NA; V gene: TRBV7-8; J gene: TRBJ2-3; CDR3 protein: ASSLVPSGGSTDTQY
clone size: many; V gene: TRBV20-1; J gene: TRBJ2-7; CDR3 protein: SARDQWRAYEQY
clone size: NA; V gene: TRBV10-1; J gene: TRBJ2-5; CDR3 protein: ASSESGVQTQY
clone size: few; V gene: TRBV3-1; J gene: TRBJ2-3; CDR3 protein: ASSQDTSGGAADTQY
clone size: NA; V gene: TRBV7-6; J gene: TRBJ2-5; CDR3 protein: ASSLIGTGYKETQY
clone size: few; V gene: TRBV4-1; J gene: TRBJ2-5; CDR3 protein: ASSQSLAVQETQY
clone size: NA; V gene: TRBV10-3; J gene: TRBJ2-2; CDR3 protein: AISGRGTANTGELF
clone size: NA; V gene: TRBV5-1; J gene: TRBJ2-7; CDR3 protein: ASSLVDRSYEQY
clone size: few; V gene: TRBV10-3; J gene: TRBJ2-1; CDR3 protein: AISSWDKDIFSSYNEQF
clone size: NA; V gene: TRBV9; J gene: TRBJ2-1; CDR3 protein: ASSVRYNEQF
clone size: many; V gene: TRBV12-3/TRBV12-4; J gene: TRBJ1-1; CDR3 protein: ASRGLGNTEAF
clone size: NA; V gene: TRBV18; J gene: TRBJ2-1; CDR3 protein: ASSLVGNEQF
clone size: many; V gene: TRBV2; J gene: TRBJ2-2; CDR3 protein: ASSPMSTAGELF
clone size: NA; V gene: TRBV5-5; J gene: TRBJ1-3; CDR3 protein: ASSLVGGLGTGNTIY
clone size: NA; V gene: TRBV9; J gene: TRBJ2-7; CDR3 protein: ASSVGTSFDEQY
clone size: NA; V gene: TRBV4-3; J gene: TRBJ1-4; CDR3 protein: ASSQDGSGAATNEKLF
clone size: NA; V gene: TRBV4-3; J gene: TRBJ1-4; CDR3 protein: ASSQNYPGQNEKLF
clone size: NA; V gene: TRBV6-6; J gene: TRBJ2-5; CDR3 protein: ASGGMAETQY
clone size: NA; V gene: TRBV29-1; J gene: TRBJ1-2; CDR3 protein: SVGRDGYT
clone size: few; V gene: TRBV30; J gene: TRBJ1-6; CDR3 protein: AWSRQMGDSPLH
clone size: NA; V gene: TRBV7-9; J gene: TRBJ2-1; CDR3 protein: ASSLGTGGTGQF
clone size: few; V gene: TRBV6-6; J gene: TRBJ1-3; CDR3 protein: ASRPGAARGNTIY
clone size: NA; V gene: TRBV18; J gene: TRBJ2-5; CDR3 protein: ASSQDRDGTHLQETQY
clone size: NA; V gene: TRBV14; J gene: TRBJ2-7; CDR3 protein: ASSQVPGQGRYEQY
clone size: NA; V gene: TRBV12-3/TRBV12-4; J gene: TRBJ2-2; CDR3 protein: ASSPGQGLGIGELF
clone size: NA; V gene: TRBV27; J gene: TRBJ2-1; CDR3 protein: ASSRDGPYNEQF
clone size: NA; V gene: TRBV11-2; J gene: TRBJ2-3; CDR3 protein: ASSSPPNPRPDTQY